This T cell receptor (beta chain) is from a study of technical replicates of blood from a handful of donors. This clone appeared once. This CDR3 is 13 amino acids long. CDR1 and CDR2 from the germline V gene are SQVTM and ANQGSEA. V was pared by 4 bases and J by 5 bases, with 4 bases of the junction left unmatched. Assay used: immunoSEQ multiplex PCR; TCRdb lists only in-frame clones, some missing. The sample carries 65,000 to 80,000 clones, approximately 95% recorded once. Sequencing was carried out using T cells isolated from PBMCs. This chain links TRBV29-1 with TRBJ1-5; TRBD1 aligns across 8 bases. The receptor's source is a human donor in good health. This CDR3 is CSVGQGKDQPQHF. Written as DNA, the CDR3 is TGCAGCGTTGGACAGGGGAAGGATCAGCCCCAGCATTTT.